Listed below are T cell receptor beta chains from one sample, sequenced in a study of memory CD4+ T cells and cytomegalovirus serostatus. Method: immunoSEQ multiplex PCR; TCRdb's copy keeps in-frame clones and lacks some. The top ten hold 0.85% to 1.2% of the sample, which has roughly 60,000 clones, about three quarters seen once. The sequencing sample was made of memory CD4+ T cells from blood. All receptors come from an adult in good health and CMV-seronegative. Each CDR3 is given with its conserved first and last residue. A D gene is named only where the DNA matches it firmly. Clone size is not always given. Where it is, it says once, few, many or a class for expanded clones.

TGTGCCACCAGCAGAGATGCCAGCGGACTACGGTTCGATGAGCAGTTCTTC CATSRDASGLRFDEQFF TRBV15 - - TRBJ2-1 17
TGCGCCAGCAGCCAGAGACAGGGAAATGAGCAGTTCTTC CASSQRQGNEQFF TRBV4-3 - TRBD1 TRBJ2-1 13
TGTGCCAGCAGTGACAGATTCACAGATACGCAGTATTTT CASSDRFTDTQYF TRBV2 few - TRBJ2-3 13
TGTGCCAGCAGCTTGGTGTCCGGGGGAGATATCGACGTGCACTTC CASSLVSGGDIDVHF TRBV5-6 - - TRBJ2-4 15
TGTGCCAGCAGCTTAGGGGGCTCGAGGGGTAGGAACACTGAAGCTTTCTTT CASSLGGSRGRNTEAFF TRBV7-2 - - TRBJ1-1 17
TGTGCCAGCAGCTCAACGAAAAGCCGGGGGGGTCCGAACTATGGCTACACCTTC CASSSTKSRGGPNYGYTF TRBV11-2 - - TRBJ1-2 18
TGTGCCAGCATTTCCAATACAGGGCAAGGCTACACCTTC CASISNTGQGYTF TRBV6-5 - - TRBJ1-2 13
TGTGCCAGCAGCCCCACGGCGGGGGGTTCCAATGAGCAGTTCTTC CASSPTAGGSNEQFF TRBV7-3 - TRBD2 TRBJ2-1 15
TGTGCCAGCAGTCACCTTGGCCGGATAAATGAGCAGTTCTTC CASSHLGRINEQFF TRBV28 - - TRBJ2-1 14
TGTGCCAGCAGTTTAATATCTAGCGGGAGTGGCGCAGATACGCAGTATTTT CASSLISSGSGADTQYF TRBV27 - TRBD2 TRBJ2-3 17
TGTGCCAGCATCTTCAGTGGTGAGGCCGAGCAGTACTTC CASIFSGEAEQYF TRBV6-6 few - TRBJ2-7 13
TGTGCCAGCTTACCCCTAGCGGCCCCTCCCGGGGAGCTGTTTTTT CASLPLAAPPGELFF TRBV18 - TRBD2 TRBJ2-2 15